A selection of T cell receptor beta chains follows, all from one sample in a study of radiotherapy plus CTLA-4 blockade in lung cancer. Generated by immunoSEQ multiplex PCR, the TCRdb table keeps only in-frame clones and is missing some. In the table there are 50,000 to 65,000 clones, 77% of which are singletons. The source was peripheral blood, collected from a patient treated with radiotherapy plus ipilimumab. The receptor set was obtained from a human donor with non-small cell lung cancer whose response to radiotherapy plus ipilimumab could not be evaluated. The conserved cysteine and the conserved F or W are not part of the CDR3 here.

j_call v_call cdr3_aa
TRBJ1-4 TRBV7-9 ASSNPTGTTNEKLF
TRBJ2-1 TRBV4-2 ASSQDAEYNEQF
TRBJ1-6 TRBV28 ASSLSDTGANSPLH
TRBJ2-7 TRBV18 ASSPRGGGHEQY
TRBJ2-7 TRBV5-5 ASSGGQGEYEQY
TRBJ1-1 TRBV7-9 ASSPWTGRDTEAF
TRBJ2-2 TRBV4-2 ASSRRAGDTGELF
TRBJ2-5 TRBV30 AWSVRGETQY
TRBJ1-5 TRBV16 ASSARQVNSNQPQH
TRBJ1-5 TRBV19 ASRDGGTGRQPQH
TRBJ1-5 TRBV30 AWSLERNQPQH
TRBJ2-3 TRBV18 ASSPVQGEDTQY
TRBJ1-4 TRBV19 ASSIRQGMTNEKLF
TRBJ1-3 TRBV2 ASSDGTGDSGNTIY
TRBJ2-7 TRBV4-1 ASSHQTSGTYEQY
TRBJ2-7 TRBV27 ASSSAQSGIYEQY
TRBJ2-5 TRBV25-1 ASSAGGETQY
TRBJ1-1 TRBV7-9 ASSLLGSFNTEAF
TRBJ2-7 TRBV21-1 ASTNRGFSYEQY
- TRBV27 ASRPQGLHEQY
TRBJ2-7 TRBV6-6 ASSYSAGMGYEQY
TRBJ2-7 TRBV18 ASSPRQGQSYEQY
TRBJ1-3 TRBV18 ASSPGGGVTGNTIY
TRBJ2-1 TRBV9 ASSVGGLAVSYNEQF
TRBJ2-3 TRBV5-4 ASSLGLADITDTQY
TRBJ1-1 TRBV2 ASTTTGNTEAF
TRBJ2-3 TRBV7-8 ASSLGLAGGTDTQY
TRBJ2-7 TRBV28 ASSFWAGNSYEQY
TRBJ2-1 TRBV9 ASSVLAGGGNEQF
TRBJ1-1 TRBV29-1 SGGTGSTEAF
TRBJ2-2 TRBV4-3 ASSPDRDLSPNTGELF
TRBJ2-7 TRBV7-2 ASSIGGGGGYEQY
TRBJ2-5 TRBV11-3 ASSLDRTRSETQY
TRBJ1-4 TRBV5-1 ASRRGFEEKLF
TRBJ1-2 TRBV15 ATSPSGGYGYT
TRBJ1-4 TRBV14 ASSQGQGKNEKLF
TRBJ2-2 TRBV2 ASSMGQGAGTGELF
TRBJ2-1 TRBV9 ASSGLGLGYNEQF
TRBJ2-5 TRBV4-1 ASSHLSGGAVETQY
TRBJ2-2 TRBV19 ASSPRPGQGATGELF
TRBJ1-2 TRBV6-5 ASRNSVQGFYGYT
TRBJ2-4 TRBV5-1 ASSLDTRLNIQY
TRBJ1-2 TRBV6-1 ASSEGWTGDYGYT
TRBJ1-4 TRBV30 AWLPGQRTRGSNEKLF
TRBJ2-2 TRBV19 ASRDRGARGELF
TRBJ2-1 TRBV9 ASSVVSANNEQF
TRBJ2-7 TRBV5-1 ASSLTASGAYEQY
TRBJ2-5 TRBV4-3 ASSRDRDGETQY
TRBJ2-7 TRBV2 ASRVAVKQY
TRBJ2-7 TRBV7-3 ASSPAGGLLYEQY
TRBJ2-7 TRBV19 ASSTSGGLSYEQY
TRBJ2-7 TRBV7-2 ASSLEVFQGGSEQY
TRBJ1-1 TRBV18 ASSGQGMDLPF
TRBJ1-6 TRBV5-1 ASSLMSQGAGNSPLH
TRBJ2-1 TRBV2 ASIPGVPSYNEQF
TRBJ1-1 TRBV2 ASSTDRAVGTEAF
TRBJ2-7 TRBV5-4 ASSLDRDYEQY
TRBJ2-1 TRBV28 ASTQGGTSYNEQF
TRBJ2-2 TRBV29-1 SVELAGMNTGELF